This T cell receptor beta chain was sequenced for a study of breast tumors, draining lymph nodes, adjacent tissues. Study results and caveats: The data were judged consistent with most tumor T cells coming from lymph node and expanding in tumor.

This clonotype was seen at least ten times. Its antigen is as yet unknown. This CDR3 is built from 15 residues. Germline CDR1 reads LNHDA; CDR2 reads SQIVND (reference sequence). Trimming pared 5 bases from V and 3 bases from J, leaving 17 bases between. TCRdb fed the multiplex PCR reads into MiXCR, producing one record per CDR3 protein. The sample lists about 230,000 distinct CDR3 sequences, about 30% occurring once. Samples came from axillary lymph nodes draining the breast cancer. Sequenced input: axillary lymph node tissue. This sequence was found in a female donor with breast cancer. Some clones in this sample may be carry-over from other donors' samples. V and J are TRBV19 and TRBJ2-7, with D possibly being TRBD1 or TRBD2 (5 bases each). The CDR3 DNA is TGTGCCAGTAGTGTCACCGGGACGGAGATCTACGAGCAGTACTTC. Protein product: CASSVTGTEIYEQYF. The variable domain in full, with the rest retrieved from reference TRBV19 and TRBJ2-7, is DGGITQSPKYLFRKEGQNVTLSCEQNLNHDAMYWYRQDPGQGLRLIYYSQIVNDFQKGDIAEGYSVSREKKESFPLTVTSAQKNPTAFYLCASSVTGTEIYEQYFGPGTRLTVT.